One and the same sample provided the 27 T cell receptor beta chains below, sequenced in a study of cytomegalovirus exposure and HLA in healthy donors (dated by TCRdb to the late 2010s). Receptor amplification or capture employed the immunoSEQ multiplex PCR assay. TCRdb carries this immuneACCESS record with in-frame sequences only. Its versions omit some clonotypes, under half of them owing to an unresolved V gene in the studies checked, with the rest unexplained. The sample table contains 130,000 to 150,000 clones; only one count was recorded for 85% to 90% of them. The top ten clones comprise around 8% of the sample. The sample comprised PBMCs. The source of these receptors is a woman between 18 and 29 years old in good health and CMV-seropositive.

The CDR3 DNA sequence: TGTGCCATCAGGGGATTAGAGCCACAAAATCAGGGAGGAGGCACTGAAGCTTTCTTT. It codes for CAIRGLEPQNQGGGTEAFF. The rearrangement links TRBV10-3 to TRBJ1-1; D is possibly TRBD1 (5 bases). V lost 6 bases, J lost 4 bases, and 30 bases lay in between. Per germline, CDR1 ENHRY and CDR2 SYGVKD. The CDR3 spans 19 residues.

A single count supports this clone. The CDR3 sequence: CASSQDYAGLSYEQYF. The CDR3 DNA reads TGCGCCAGCAGCCAAGATTACGCCGGACTCTCCTACGAGCAGTACTTC. V usage is TRBV4-1 and J usage is TRBJ2-7, with D perhaps TRBD2 (5 bases). The CDR3 is 16 residues long. Trimming took off 0 bases at V and 0 bases at J, with 12 bases between the two ends. Germline assignment: CDR1 MGHRA and CDR2 YSYEKL.

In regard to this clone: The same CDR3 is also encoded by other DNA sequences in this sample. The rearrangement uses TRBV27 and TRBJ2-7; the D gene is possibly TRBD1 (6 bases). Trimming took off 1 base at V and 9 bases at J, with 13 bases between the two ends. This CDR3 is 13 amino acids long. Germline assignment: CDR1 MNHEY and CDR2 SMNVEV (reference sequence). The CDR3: CASSLFQGTGQYF. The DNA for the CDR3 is TGTGCCAGCAGTTTATTTCAGGGGACGGGGCAGTACTTC.

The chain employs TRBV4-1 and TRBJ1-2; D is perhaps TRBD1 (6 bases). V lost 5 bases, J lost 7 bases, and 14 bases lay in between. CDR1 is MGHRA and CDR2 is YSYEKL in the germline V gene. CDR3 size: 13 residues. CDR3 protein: CASSETGLGGYTF. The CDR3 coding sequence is TGCGCCAGCAGCGAGACAGGTTTGGGTGGCTACACCTTC.

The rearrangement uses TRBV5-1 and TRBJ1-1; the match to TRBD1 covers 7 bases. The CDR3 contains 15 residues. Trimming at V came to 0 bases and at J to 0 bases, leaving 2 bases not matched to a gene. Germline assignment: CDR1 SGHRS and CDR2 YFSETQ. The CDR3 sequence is CASSLGGTVNTEAFF. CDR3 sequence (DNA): TGCGCCAGCAGCTTGGGAGGGACAGTGAACACTGAAGCTTTCTTT.

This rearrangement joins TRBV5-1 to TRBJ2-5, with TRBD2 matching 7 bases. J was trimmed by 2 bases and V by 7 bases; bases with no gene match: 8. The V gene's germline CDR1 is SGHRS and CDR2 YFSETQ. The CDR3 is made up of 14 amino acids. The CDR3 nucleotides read TGCGCCAGCTGGGGGGGGGAACCACAAGAGACCCAGTACTTC. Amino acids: CASWGGEPQETQYF.

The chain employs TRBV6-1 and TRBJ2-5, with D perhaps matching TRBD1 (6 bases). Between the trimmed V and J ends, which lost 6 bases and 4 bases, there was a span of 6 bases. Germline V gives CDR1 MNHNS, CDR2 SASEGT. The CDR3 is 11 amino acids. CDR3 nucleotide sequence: TGTGCCAGCAGCAGGGGAGAGACCCAGTACTTC. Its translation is CASSRGETQYF.

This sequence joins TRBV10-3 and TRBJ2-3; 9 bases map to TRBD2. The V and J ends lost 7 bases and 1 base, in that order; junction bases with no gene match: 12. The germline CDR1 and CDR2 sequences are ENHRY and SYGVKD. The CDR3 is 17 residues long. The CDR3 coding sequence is TGTGCCATCAACGGCGGGGGGGCCGTTAGTGGCACAGATACGCAGTATTTT. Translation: CAINGGGAVSGTDTQYF.

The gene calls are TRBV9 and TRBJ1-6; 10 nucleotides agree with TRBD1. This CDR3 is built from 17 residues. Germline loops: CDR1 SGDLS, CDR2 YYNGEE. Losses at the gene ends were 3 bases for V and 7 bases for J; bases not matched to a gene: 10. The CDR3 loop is CASSASTGTGVNSPLHF. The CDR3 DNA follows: TGTGCCAGCAGCGCGTCTACCGGGACAGGGGTAAATTCACCCCTCCACTTT.

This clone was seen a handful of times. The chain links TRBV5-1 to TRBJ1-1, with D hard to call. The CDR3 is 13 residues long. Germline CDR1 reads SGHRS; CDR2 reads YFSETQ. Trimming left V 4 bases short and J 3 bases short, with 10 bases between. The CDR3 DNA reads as TGCGCCAGCAGCGTGATGTCGGACACTGAAGCTTTCTTT. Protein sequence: CASSVMSDTEAFF.

The CDR3 sequence: CASSVLAGFSTGELFF. As DNA, the CDR3 is TGTGCCAGCAGTGTACTAGCCGGGTTCTCCACCGGGGAGCTGTTTTTT. V and J are TRBV28 and TRBJ2-2; TRBD2 might be the D (6 bases). Germline CDR1 reads MDHEN; CDR2 reads SYDVKM. V gave up 5 bases and J gave up 4 bases, with 17 bases separating them. This CDR3 is 16 amino acids long.

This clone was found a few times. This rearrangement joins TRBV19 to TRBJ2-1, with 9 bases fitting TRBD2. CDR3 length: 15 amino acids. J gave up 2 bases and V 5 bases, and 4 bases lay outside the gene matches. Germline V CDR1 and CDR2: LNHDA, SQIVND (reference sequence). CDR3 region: CASSLGGRAYNEQFF. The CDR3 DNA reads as TGTGCCAGTAGTCTCGGCGGGAGGGCCTACAATGAGCAGTTCTTC.

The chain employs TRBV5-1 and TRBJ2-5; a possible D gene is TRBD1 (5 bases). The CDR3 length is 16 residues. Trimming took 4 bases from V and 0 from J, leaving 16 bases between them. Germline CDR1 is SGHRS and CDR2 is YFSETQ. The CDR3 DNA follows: TGCGCCAGCAGCAAGGACGGCTTCAGGGACCAAGAGACCCAGTACTTC. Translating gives CASSKDGFRDQETQYF.

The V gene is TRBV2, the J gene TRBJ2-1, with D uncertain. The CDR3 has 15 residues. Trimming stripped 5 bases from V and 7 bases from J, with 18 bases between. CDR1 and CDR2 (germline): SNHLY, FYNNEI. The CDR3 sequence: CASSIMNLPQNEQFF. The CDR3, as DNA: TGTGCCAGCAGTATAATGAATTTACCCCAGAATGAGCAGTTCTTC. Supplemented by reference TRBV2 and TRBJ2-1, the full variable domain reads EPEVTQTPSHQVTQMGQEVILRCVPISNHLYFYWYRQILGQKVEFLVSFYNNEISEKSEIFDDQFSVERPDGSNFTLKIRSTKLEDSAMYFCASSIMNLPQNEQFFGPGTRLTVL.

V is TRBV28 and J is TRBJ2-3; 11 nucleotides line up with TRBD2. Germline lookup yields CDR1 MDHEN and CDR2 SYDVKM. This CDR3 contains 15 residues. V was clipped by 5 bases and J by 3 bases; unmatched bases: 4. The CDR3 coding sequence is TGTGCCAGCAGTCCTAGCGGGGGGTTAACAGATACGCAGTATTTT. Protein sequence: CASSPSGGLTDTQYF.

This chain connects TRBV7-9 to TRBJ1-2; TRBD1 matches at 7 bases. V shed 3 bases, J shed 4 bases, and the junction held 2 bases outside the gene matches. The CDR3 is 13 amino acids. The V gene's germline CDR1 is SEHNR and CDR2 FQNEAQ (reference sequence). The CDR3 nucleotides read TGTGCCAGCAGCTTGGACAGGTTCTATGGCTACACCTTC. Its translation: CASSLDRFYGYTF.

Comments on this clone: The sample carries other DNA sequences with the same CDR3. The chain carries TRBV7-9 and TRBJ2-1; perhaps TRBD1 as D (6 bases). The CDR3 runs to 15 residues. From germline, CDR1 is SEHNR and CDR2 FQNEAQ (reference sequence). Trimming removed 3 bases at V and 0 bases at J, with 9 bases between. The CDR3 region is CASSFSDSSYNEQFF. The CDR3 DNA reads TGTGCCAGCAGCTTTTCGGACAGCTCCTACAATGAGCAGTTCTTC.

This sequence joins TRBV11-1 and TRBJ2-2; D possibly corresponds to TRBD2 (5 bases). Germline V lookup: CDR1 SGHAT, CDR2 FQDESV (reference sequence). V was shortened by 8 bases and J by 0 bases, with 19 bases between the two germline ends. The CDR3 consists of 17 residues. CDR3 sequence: CASARLLLGPNTGELFF. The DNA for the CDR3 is TGTGCCAGCGCCCGCCTTCTACTAGGGCCGAACACCGGGGAGCTGTTTTTT.

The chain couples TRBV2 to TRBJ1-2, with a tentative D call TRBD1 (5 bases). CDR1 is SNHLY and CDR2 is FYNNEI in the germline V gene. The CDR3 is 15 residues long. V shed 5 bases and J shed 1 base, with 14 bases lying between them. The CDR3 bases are TGTGCCAGCAGTCCAGGGCTGCTCGTTAACTATGGCTACACCTTC. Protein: CASSPGLLVNYGYTF. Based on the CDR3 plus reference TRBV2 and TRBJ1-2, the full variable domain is EPEVTQTPSHQVTQMGQEVILRCVPISNHLYFYWYRQILGQKVEFLVSFYNNEISEKSEIFDDQFSVERPDGSNFTLKIRSTKLEDSAMYFCASSPGLLVNYGYTFGSGTRLTVV.

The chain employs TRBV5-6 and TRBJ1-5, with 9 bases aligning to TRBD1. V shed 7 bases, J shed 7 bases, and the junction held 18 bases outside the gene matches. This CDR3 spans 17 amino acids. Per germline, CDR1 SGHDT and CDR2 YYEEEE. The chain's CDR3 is CASGRYEDRGLGQPQHF. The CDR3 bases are TGTGCCAGCGGAAGGTATGAGGACAGGGGCTTAGGGCAGCCCCAGCATTTT.

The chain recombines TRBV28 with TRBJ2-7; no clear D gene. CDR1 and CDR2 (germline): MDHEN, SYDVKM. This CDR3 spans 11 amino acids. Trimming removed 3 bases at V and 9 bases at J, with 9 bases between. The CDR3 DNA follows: TGTGCCAGCAGTTTCCTACGAGGGCAGTACTTC. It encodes CASSFLRGQYF.

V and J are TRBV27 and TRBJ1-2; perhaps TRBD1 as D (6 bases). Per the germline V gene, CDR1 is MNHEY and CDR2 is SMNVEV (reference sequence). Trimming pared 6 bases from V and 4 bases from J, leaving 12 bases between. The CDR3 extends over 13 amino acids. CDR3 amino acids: CASSRTVFYGYTF. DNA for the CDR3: TGTGCCAGCAGCCGGACAGTATTCTATGGCTACACCTTC.

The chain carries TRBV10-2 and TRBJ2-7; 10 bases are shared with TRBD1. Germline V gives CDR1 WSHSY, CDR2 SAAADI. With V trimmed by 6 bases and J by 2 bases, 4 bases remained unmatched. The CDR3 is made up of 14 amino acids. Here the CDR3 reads CASRHGTGAYEQYF. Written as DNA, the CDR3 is TGCGCCAGCAGACACGGGACAGGGGCCTACGAGCAGTACTTC.

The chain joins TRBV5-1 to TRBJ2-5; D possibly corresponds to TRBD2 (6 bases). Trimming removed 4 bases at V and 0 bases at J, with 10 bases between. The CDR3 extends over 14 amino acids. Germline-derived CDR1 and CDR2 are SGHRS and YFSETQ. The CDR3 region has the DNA TGCGCCAGCAGCCCTGGACTAAACCAAGAGACCCAGTACTTC. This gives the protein CASSPGLNQETQYF.

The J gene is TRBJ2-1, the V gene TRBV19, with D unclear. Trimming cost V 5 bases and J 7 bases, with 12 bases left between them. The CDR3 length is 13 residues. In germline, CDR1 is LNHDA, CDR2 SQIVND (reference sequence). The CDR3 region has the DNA TGTGCCAGTAGTTTCGCGGTAGCAAATGAGCAGTTCTTC. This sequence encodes CASSFAVANEQFF.

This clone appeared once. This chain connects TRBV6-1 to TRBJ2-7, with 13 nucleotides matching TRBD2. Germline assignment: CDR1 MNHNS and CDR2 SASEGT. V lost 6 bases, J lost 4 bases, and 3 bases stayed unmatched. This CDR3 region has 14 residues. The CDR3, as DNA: TGTGCCAGCAGCGCGGGACTAGCGGGATACGAGCAGTACTTC. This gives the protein CASSAGLAGYEQYF.

Here the CDR3 reads CATPGRGDTEAFF. CDR3 coding DNA: TGTGCCACCCCAGGGAGGGGGGACACTGAAGCTTTCTTT. The chain couples TRBV28 to TRBJ1-1; D possibly corresponds to TRBD1 (6 bases). In germline, CDR1 is MDHEN, CDR2 SYDVKM. V was clipped by 10 bases and J by 3 bases, with 15 bases between them. CDR3 length: 13 residues.